The 21 T cell receptor beta chains below come from one sample, sequenced in a study of T-cell memory formation after mild COVID-19. TCRdb fed the 5' RACE reads into MiXCR, producing one record per CDR3 protein. The sample holds approximately 500,000 distinct CDR3 sequences, roughly 25% seen once. The sample taken for sequencing was PBMCs or a T cell subset sorted from them (not recorded which). Receptors originate from an adult woman who had mild COVID-19 (a few samples of this study predate the infection). Cell type and time point are not known.

The genes are TRBV12-3 or TRBV12-4 and TRBJ1-2; no firm D call. The V end lost 0 bases, the J end lost 4 bases, and 9 bases lay between the germline ends. The CDR3 length is 14 residues. The CDR3 bases are TGTGCCAGCAGTTTAGCTATTGGAGCCTATGGCTACACCTTC. Protein: CASSLAIGAYGYTF.

This clonotype was picked up a small number of times. J is TRBJ2-7 and V is TRBV10-3; 7 bases align to TRBD2. Germline trimming cut 0 bases from V and 2 bases from J; bases unmatched to any gene: 7. The CDR3 is made up of 16 amino acids. Germline values: CDR1 ENHRY, CDR2 SYGVKD. The CDR3 spells CAISESVGGGAYEQYF. In DNA form, the CDR3 reads TGTGCCATCAGTGAGTCCGTAGGTGGGGGGGCCTACGAGCAGTACTTC.

This clonotype was found once. The CDR3 loop reads CASSPTDKGYSSPLHF. For the CDR3, the DNA is TGTGCCAGCAGCCCGACCGACAAGGGGTACAGTTCACCCCTCCACTTT. The chain joins TRBV4-2 to TRBJ1-6; a weak D match, TRBD1 (5 bases). The CDR3 covers 16 residues. Germline values: CDR1 LGHNA, CDR2 YNFKEQ. The V gene lost 4 bases and the J gene lost 9 bases, with 19 bases spanning the gap.

The J gene is TRBJ1-1, the V gene TRBV7-9, with no clear D. Trimming shortened V by 8 bases and J by 7 bases, and 17 bases separated the two germline ends. Germline CDR1 SEHNR, CDR2 FQNEAQ (reference sequence). The CDR3 runs 13 residues. CDR3 loop: CASLTINVGEAFF. The CDR3 DNA reads TGTGCCAGCCTAACGATCAATGTGGGTGAAGCTTTCTTT.

The genes are TRBV9 and TRBJ2-7; the D is unclear. Germline CDR1 and CDR2: SGDLS and YYNGEE. Trimming stripped 0 bases from V and 2 bases from J, with 9 bases between. The CDR3 runs to 14 residues. This chain's CDR3 is CASSVGEAPYEQYF. Here the CDR3 DNA reads TGTGCCAGCAGCGTAGGAGAGGCGCCCTACGAGCAGTACTTC.

In this sample, this clonotype turned up a few times. This chain joins TRBV10-2 and TRBJ1-1; possibly TRBD1 for D (6 bases). This CDR3 contains 15 residues. Germline V gene lookup returns CDR1 WSHSY and CDR2 SAAADI. The ends were cut back, 3 bases at V and 1 base at J, with 12 bases in the middle. CDR3 region: CASSDWGARNTEAFF. CDR3 nucleotide sequence: TGCGCCAGCAGTGATTGGGGGGCGAGGAACACTGAAGCTTTCTTT.

The table lists this clonotype with a few counts. The chain is built from TRBV19 and TRBJ2-1, with 8 bases that match TRBD1. Unmatched junction bases numbered 16, after V lost 5 bases and J lost 7 bases. Germline V lookup: CDR1 LNHDA, CDR2 SQIVND (reference sequence). The length of the CDR3 is 17 residues. CDR3 region: CASSQSSAGGVSNEQFF. The CDR3 DNA reads TGTGCCAGTAGTCAAAGTAGTGCAGGGGGCGTTTCGAATGAGCAGTTCTTC.

This clonotype was counted ten times or more. The V gene is TRBV29-1, the J gene TRBJ2-3; 7 bases agree with TRBD1. V lost 6 bases and J lost 1; bases outside the gene matches: 7. The germline CDR1 and CDR2 sequences are SQVTM and ANQGSEA. CDR3 length equals 14 residues. The CDR3 spells CSVDRPQGTDTQYF. DNA of the CDR3: TGCAGCGTGGACAGGCCACAGGGCACAGATACGCAGTATTTT.

The rearrangement joins TRBV12-3 or TRBV12-4 to TRBJ1-1; D remains unclear. The V end was cut by 6 bases, the J end by 10 bases, with 21 bases between. This CDR3 contains 14 residues. The CDR3 sequence: CASSPRRPPFRAFF. The DNA of the CDR3 is TGTGCCAGCAGCCCGCGACGGCCCCCTTTTAGAGCTTTCTTT.

The chain has TRBV5-8 and TRBJ1-6, with TRBD1 as a possible D gene (6 bases). Between the trimmed V and J ends, which lost 4 bases and 10 bases, there was a span of 12 bases. CDR1 is SGHTS, CDR2 YDEGEE, per germline. There are 13 residues in the CDR3. CDR3: CASSQHRESPLHF. CDR3 coding DNA: TGTGCCAGCAGCCAGCACAGGGAATCACCCCTCCACTTT. Complete variable domain (other parts from reference TRBV5-8 and TRBJ1-6): EAGVTQSPTHLIKTRGQQATLRCSPISGHTSVYWYQQALGLGLQFLLWYDEGEERNRGNFPPRFSGRQFPNYSSELNVNALELEDSALYLCASSQHRESPLHFGNGTRLTVT.

This rearrangement joins TRBV2 to TRBJ2-1; 12 bases match TRBD2. The junction had 12 bases not matched to a gene; V was cut back by 8 bases and J by 10 bases. The CDR3 contains 15 residues. Germline lookup yields CDR1 SNHLY and CDR2 FYNNEI. DNA of the CDR3: TGTGCCAGCTACCGACTAGCGGGAGAATTGGAAGAGCAGTTCTTC. It is translated as CASYRLAGELEEQFF.

The chain couples TRBV7-2 to TRBJ1-3; no clear D gene. Looked up from germline, CDR1 is SGHTA and CDR2 is FQGNSA. The V and J ends lost 5 bases and 2 bases respectively, with 7 bases between them. This CDR3 contains 13 residues. The CDR3 DNA reads TGTGCCAGCAGCCTGATTACTGGAAACACCATATATTTT. Its protein is CASSLITGNTIYF. Using reference TRBV7-2 and TRBJ1-3 for the parts outside the CDR3, the full variable domain is GAGVSQSPSNKVTEKGKDVELRCDPISGHTALYWYRQSLGQGLEFLIYFQGNSAPDKSGLPSDRFSAERTGGSVSTLTIQRTQQEDSAVYLCASSLITGNTIYFGEGSWLTVV.

The rearrangement uses TRBV25-1 and TRBJ2-7; the match to TRBD2 covers 9 bases. Germline-derived CDR1 and CDR2 are MGHDK and SYGVNS. J gave up 5 bases and V 2 bases, and 7 bases lay outside the gene matches. This CDR3 is built from 15 residues. CDR3 DNA: TGTGCCAGCAGTGAAGGGCTAGCGGGAATGAACGAGCAGTACTTC. This encodes CASSEGLAGMNEQYF.

The CDR3 reads CASSFSRGVLETQYF. CDR3 nucleotides: TGTGCCAGCAGCTTCTCACGCGGGGTATTGGAGACCCAGTACTTC. The rearrangement uses TRBV5-6 and TRBJ2-5, with D perhaps TRBD2 (6 bases). The CDR3 has 15 amino acids. CDR1 is SGHDT, CDR2 YYEEEE, per germline. Trimming removed 2 bases at V and 5 bases at J, with 16 bases between.

This clonotype was detected ten times or more. The chain recombines TRBV10-3 with TRBJ2-3; D gene ambiguous. Looked up from germline, CDR1 is ENHRY and CDR2 is SYGVKD. V lost 3 bases, J lost 4 bases, and 11 bases lay in between. CDR3 length: 14 amino acids. CDR3 loop: CAISDGRQADTQYF. The CDR3 DNA sequence: TGTGCCATCAGTGACGGACGGCAAGCAGATACGCAGTATTTT.

This rearrangement joins TRBV20-1 to TRBJ1-1, with 7 bases lining up with TRBD1. With 3 bases clipped from V and 10 bases from J, the junction kept 20 bases outside the gene matches. The CDR3 covers 16 residues. Germline V lookup: CDR1 DFQATT, CDR2 SNEGSKA (reference sequence). Written as DNA, the CDR3 is TGCAGTGCTAGTCACCGCGCCCTGGAAGGGGCAGGGGGAGCTTTCTTT. Its protein is CSASHRALEGAGGAFF.

CDR3 sequence reads: CAWSLAVLASTDTQYF. CDR3 bases: TGTGCCTGGAGTCTAGCGGTTCTCGCTAGCACAGATACGCAGTATTTT. This chain connects TRBV30 to TRBJ2-3; 7 nucleotides match TRBD2. Per the germline V gene, CDR1 is GTSNPN and CDR2 is SVGIG (reference sequence). Trimming took 2 bases from V and 0 from J; bases not matched to a gene: 8. CDR3 length: 16 amino acids.

J is TRBJ1-2 and V is TRBV20-1, with D hard to call. CDR3 length: 13 residues. With 3 bases removed from V and 1 base from J, the gap between germline ends came to 9 bases. The germline CDR1 and CDR2 sequences are DFQATT and SNEGSKA (reference sequence). The CDR3 bases are TGCAGTGCTAGGGCCGGATTTAACTATGGCTACACCTTC. This encodes CSARAGFNYGYTF.

Many counts were recorded for this clonotype. The chain links TRBV6-2 or TRBV6-3 to TRBJ2-7; D ambiguous. This CDR3 has 12 amino acids. Looked up from germline, CDR1 is MNHEY and CDR2 is SVGEGT. Deletions cut 5 bases from V and 4 bases from J, with 9 bases between. The CDR3 nucleotides are TGTGCCAGCAGTATCGACCGGTACGAGCAGTACTTC. Encoded protein: CASSIDRYEQYF.

The chain links TRBV4-3 to TRBJ2-1; the match to TRBD2 covers 12 bases. The ends lost 5 bases at V and 5 bases at J; junction bases unmatched: 4. The CDR3 runs to 15 residues. CDR1 and CDR2 (germline): LGHNA, YSLEER. CDR3 in amino acids: CASSTRLAGDNEQFF. Here the CDR3 DNA reads TGCGCCAGCAGCACCCGACTAGCGGGGGACAATGAGCAGTTCTTC.

The table lists this clonotype with a few counts. The junction differs from germline at one of its ends, possibly a read error. V and J are TRBV7-8 and TRBJ1-1; perhaps TRBD1 as D (6 bases). Germline V lookup: CDR1 SGHVS, CDR2 FQNEAQ. The CDR3 sequence is 14 residues long. CDR3 protein: CASSVAGAATEAFF. Written as DNA, the CDR3 is TGTGCCAGCAGCGTAGCGGGGGCGGCCACTGAAGCTTTCTTT.